These 27 T cell receptor beta chains originate from one sample sequenced in a study of human versus mouse CDR3 diversity and MHC coevolution. Some clones are missing from TCRdb's copy, which holds only in-frame ones; the method was immunoSEQ multiplex PCR. The data show 50,000 to 70,000 clones, approximately 94% seen once. What was sequenced was naive CD4+ T cells from blood. Subset meaning: CD45RO-negative CD62L-positive naive CD4 T cells. Receptor source: a person aged 55-75 years in good health.

The chain has TRBV7-2 and TRBJ2-7, with D possibly being TRBD2 (6 bases). CDR1 SGHTA and CDR2 FQGNSA come from the germline V gene. V was trimmed by 5 bases and J by 0 bases, leaving 8 bases between them. This CDR3 is 13 amino acids long. As DNA, the CDR3 is TGTGCCAGCAGCCCCGGGGGCTCCTACGAGCAGTACTTC. This sequence encodes CASSPGGSYEQYF.

V usage is TRBV5-4 and J usage is TRBJ1-1; D is unresolved. Trimming cost V 3 bases and J 7 bases, with 16 bases left between them. There are 14 residues in the CDR3. CDR1 and CDR2 from the germline V gene are SGHNT and YYREEE (reference sequence). The CDR3 DNA is TGTGCCAGCAGCTCCCCTCGTTCGGGGATTGAAGCTTTCTTT. It translates to CASSSPRSGIEAFF.

V gene TRBV19 combines with J gene TRBJ2-5; 9 bases match TRBD1. V shed 4 bases and J 5 bases; nucleotides not matched to a gene: 11. The CDR3 spans 16 residues. The germline V gene encodes CDR1 LNHDA and CDR2 SQIVND (reference sequence). CDR3 DNA sequence: TGTGCCAGTAGTACACGACAGGGGGTGGGCGGGGAGACCCAGTACTTC. It codes for CASSTRQGVGGETQYF.

This sequence joins TRBV10-3 and TRBJ1-1; weak D call: TRBD1 (6 bases). The length of the CDR3 is 15 residues. The V end lost 0 bases, the J end lost 0 bases, and 8 bases lay between the germline ends. Per germline, CDR1 ENHRY and CDR2 SYGVKD. The CDR3 sequence is CAISESTGMNTEAFF. The CDR3 DNA follows: TGTGCCATCAGTGAGTCGACAGGTATGAACACTGAAGCTTTCTTT.

V usage is TRBV27 and J usage is TRBJ2-2; 11 bases align to TRBD2. The CDR3 has 17 residues. Germline-derived CDR1 and CDR2 are MNHEY and SMNVEV (reference sequence). The junction had 11 bases not matched to a gene; V was cut back by 6 bases and J by 5 bases. The CDR3 DNA follows: TGTGCCAGCAGCCGACTAGCGGGATCGGTGGCAACCGGGGAGCTGTTTTTT. This codes for CASSRLAGSVATGELFF.

The V call is TRBV7-2, the J call TRBJ1-4; the match to TRBD1 covers 8 bases. Germline V CDR1 and CDR2: SGHTA, FQGNSA. The CDR3 loop spans 14 amino acids. V was clipped by 3 bases and J by 7 bases; unmatched bases: 4. CDR3 DNA: TGTGCCAGCAGCTTGGGACAGGATGGTGAAAAACTGTTTTTT. Encoded protein: CASSLGQDGEKLFF.

The chain employs TRBV11-2 and TRBJ2-5; D is perhaps TRBD1 (6 bases). The germline V gene encodes CDR1 SGHAT and CDR2 FQNNGV. The CDR3 is 13 residues long. V lost 2 bases, J lost 6 bases, and 10 bases lay in between. CDR3: CASSLQGLQTQYF. The CDR3 bases are TGTGCCAGCAGCTTACAGGGGTTGCAGACCCAGTACTTC.

This chain uses TRBV11-2 with TRBJ1-1; D may be TRBD1 (5 bases). In germline, CDR1 is SGHAT, CDR2 FQNNGV. There are 15 residues in the CDR3. The V end lost 2 bases, the J end lost 1 base, and 11 bases lay between the germline ends. CDR3 loop: CASSLLGVRNTEAFF. In DNA form, the CDR3 reads TGTGCCAGCAGCTTATTAGGGGTAAGGAACACTGAAGCTTTCTTT.

The genes are TRBV9 and TRBJ2-3, with 11 bases matching TRBD2. J lost 4 bases, V lost 4 bases, and 8 bases had no gene match. The CDR3 covers 16 residues. Germline-derived CDR1 and CDR2 are SGDLS and YYNGEE. As DNA, the CDR3 is TGTGCCAGCAGCAAGGGACTAGCGGTAGGAGCAGATACGCAGTATTTT. As protein: CASSKGLAVGADTQYF.

The chain combines TRBV2 with TRBJ2-5; tentative D call: TRBD1 (5 bases). The germline V gene has CDR1 SNHLY and CDR2 FYNNEI. This CDR3 is 14 amino acids long. V was shortened by 4 bases and J by 2 bases, with 11 bases between the two germline ends. CDR3 sequence: CASSGQGGQETQYF. CDR3 DNA: TGTGCCAGCAGTGGTCAGGGCGGACAAGAGACCCAGTACTTC.

This CDR3 reads CASSRQAGAEQFF. CDR3 in DNA: TGTGCCAGCAGCCGTCAAGCGGGGGCCGAGCAGTTCTTC. The genes are TRBV11-2 and TRBJ2-1, with 8 bases matching TRBD2. Per the germline V gene, CDR1 is SGHAT and CDR2 is FQNNGV. Trimming cost V 5 bases and J 10 bases; bases outside gene matches: 7. This CDR3 comprises 13 residues. The complete variable domain, with remaining parts taken from reference TRBV11-2 and TRBJ2-1, reads EAGVAQSPRYKIIEKRQSVAFWCNPISGHATLYWYQQILGQGPKLLIQFQNNGVVDDSQLPKDRFSAERLKGVDSTLKIQPAKLEDSAVYLCASSRQAGAEQFFGPGTRLTVL.

The rearrangement links TRBV11-2 to TRBJ2-5; 16 bases are shared with TRBD2. The junction had 8 bases not matched to a gene; V was cut back by 5 bases and J by 5 bases. The CDR3 contains 17 residues. Germline CDR1 and CDR2: SGHAT and FQNNGV. The CDR3 spells CASSPGTSGRAGETQYF. CDR3 nucleotides: TGTGCCAGCAGCCCCGGGACTAGCGGGAGGGCCGGGGAGACCCAGTACTTC.

The V gene is TRBV9, the J gene TRBJ1-6, with TRBD1 matching over 9 bases. Unmatched junction bases numbered 4, after V lost 3 bases and J lost 6 bases. CDR1 and CDR2 (germline): SGDLS, YYNGEE. The CDR3 extends over 15 amino acids. The CDR3 sequence is CASSETGQGNSPLHF. As DNA, the CDR3 is TGTGCCAGCAGCGAGACGGGACAGGGTAATTCACCCCTCCACTTT.

The chain carries TRBV19 and TRBJ2-7; D gene unclear. Deletions cut 5 bases from V and 4 bases from J, with 12 bases between. The CDR3 extends over 13 amino acids. Germline CDR1 LNHDA, CDR2 SQIVND (reference sequence). The CDR3 coding sequence is TGTGCCAGTAGTCTGGAGAGGCAGTACGAGCAGTACTTC. The encoded protein is CASSLERQYEQYF. Using reference TRBV19 and TRBJ2-7 for the parts outside the CDR3, the full variable domain is DGGITQSPKYLFRKEGQNVTLSCEQNLNHDAMYWYRQDPGQGLRLIYYSQIVNDFQKGDIAEGYSVSREKKESFPLTVTSAQKNPTAFYLCASSLERQYEQYFGPGTRLTVT.

Of note for this clone: Other DNA sequences within the sample encode an identical CDR3. The genes are TRBV2 and TRBJ1-5, with 12 bases fitting TRBD1. In germline, CDR1 is SNHLY, CDR2 FYNNEI. This CDR3 spans 14 amino acids. Trimming removed 6 bases from V and 7 bases from J; junction bases left unmatched: 4. DNA for the CDR3: TGTGCCAGCAGCGGGACAGGGGGCGGACAGCCCCAGCATTTT. It translates to CASSGTGGGQPQHF.

J is TRBJ2-7 and V is TRBV5-6; 7 nucleotides match TRBD1. The length of the CDR3 is 16 residues. Unmatched junction bases numbered 6, after V lost 0 bases and J lost 0 bases. Germline lookup yields CDR1 SGHDT and CDR2 YYEEEE. The CDR3 nucleotides are TGTGCCAGCAGCTTGGTGGGCAGGGGGAGCTCCTACGAGCAGTACTTC. As protein: CASSLVGRGSSYEQYF. The entire variable domain, with the rest obtained from reference TRBV5-6 and TRBJ2-7, is as follows: DAGVTQSPTHLIKTRGQQVTLRCSPKSGHDTVSWYQQALGQGPQFIFQYYEEEERQRGNFPDRFSGHQFPNYSSELNVNALLLGDSALYLCASSLVGRGSSYEQYFGPGTRLTVT.

The chain recombines TRBV29-1 with TRBJ1-4, with D possibly matching TRBD1 (5 bases). V shed 0 bases and J shed 9 bases, with 8 bases lying between them. Germline lookup yields CDR1 SQVTM and CDR2 ANQGSEA. The CDR3 totals 12 residues. The CDR3 loop reads CSVEEQDKKLFF. The CDR3 DNA sequence: TGCAGCGTTGAAGAACAGGACAAAAAACTGTTTTTT.

The V and J genes are TRBV6-5 and TRBJ2-5; D call uncertain. Between the trimmed V and J ends, which lost 5 bases and 5 bases, there was a span of 15 bases. Germline V gene lookup returns CDR1 MNHEY and CDR2 SVGAGI. CDR3 length: 14 amino acids. CDR3: CASSQLTSGETQYF. CDR3 coding DNA: TGTGCCAGCAGTCAGCTGACAAGTGGTGAGACCCAGTACTTC.

The V gene is TRBV2, the J gene TRBJ2-2; perhaps TRBD2 as D (7 bases). CDR3 length equals 13 residues. Deletions cut 6 bases from V and 5 bases from J, with 10 bases between. In germline, CDR1 is SNHLY, CDR2 FYNNEI. The CDR3 bases are TGTGCCAGCAGGGGAGGGGGGACCGGGGAGCTGTTTTTT. This sequence encodes CASRGGGTGELFF.

This clone was seen only once. J is TRBJ2-7 and V is TRBV18; D possibly corresponds to TRBD1 (5 bases). The V gene lost 3 bases and the J gene lost 0 bases, with 9 bases spanning the gap. The CDR3 runs 14 residues. CDR1 KGHSH and CDR2 LQKENI come from the germline V gene. The CDR3 DNA follows: TGTGCCAGCTCACCCCTAGACAGCTCCTACGAGCAGTACTTC. It specifies CASSPLDSSYEQYF.

V usage is TRBV5-6 and J usage is TRBJ2-7; tentative D call: TRBD2 (5 bases). The germline CDR1 and CDR2 sequences are SGHDT and YYEEEE. The V end was cut by 4 bases, the J end by 2 bases, with 19 bases between. CDR3 size: 16 residues. The CDR3 coding sequence is TGTGCCAGCAGCCCACCCCCCGGACGGGAAACCTACGAGCAGTACTTC. Translated, it gives CASSPPPGRETYEQYF.

This sequence joins TRBV18 and TRBJ1-5; the match to TRBD1 covers 7 bases. The trim removed 1 base at V and 4 bases at J, leaving 4 bases unmatched. Germline CDR1 KGHSH, CDR2 LQKENI. The CDR3 runs to 15 residues. CDR3 amino acids: CASSPQTGKNQPQHF. In DNA, the CDR3 is TGTGCCAGCTCACCACAGACAGGGAAGAATCAGCCCCAGCATTTT.

This sequence joins TRBV27 and TRBJ2-7, with a possible D match to TRBD1 (6 bases). This CDR3 has 15 amino acids. In germline, CDR1 is MNHEY, CDR2 SMNVEV (reference sequence). The ends were cut back, 8 bases at V and 2 bases at J, with 19 bases in the middle. In nucleotides, the CDR3 is TGTGCCAGCGCACGACAGGCGACAAACGCCTACGAGCAGTACTTC. Amino acid sequence: CASARQATNAYEQYF.

CDR3 nucleotides: TGTGCCAGCAGTTCCCCTACAGGGGTCCATGGCTACACCTTC. Residues: CASSSPTGVHGYTF. The chain has TRBV6-5 and TRBJ1-2, with TRBD1 matching 7 bases. The CDR3 is made up of 14 amino acids. V trimming: 4 bases; J trimming: 6 bases; junction bases outside the gene matches: 8. Germline assignment: CDR1 MNHEY and CDR2 SVGAGI.

The V call is TRBV2, the J call TRBJ2-5; 8 positions match TRBD1. Per germline, CDR1 SNHLY and CDR2 FYNNEI. There are 15 residues in the CDR3. V trimming: 7 bases; J trimming: 1 base; junction bases outside the gene matches: 8. As DNA, the CDR3 is TGTGCCAGCACTCTGTCAGGGGGCGGCCAAGAGACCCAGTACTTC. Translated, it gives CASTLSGGGQETQYF.

The V call is TRBV25-1, the J call TRBJ1-6, with 8 bases identical to TRBD1. V lost 6 bases to trimming and J lost 9 bases; unmatched junction nucleotides: 4. The CDR3 contains 13 residues. Per the germline V gene, CDR1 is MGHDK and CDR2 is SYGVNS. DNA of the CDR3: TGTGCCAGCAGAGGACAGGGAAGTTCACCCCTCCACTTT. This codes for CASRGQGSSPLHF.

The CDR3 region is CSGLQGAGTDTQYF. For the CDR3, the DNA is TGCAGCGGCCTACAGGGGGCAGGGACAGATACGCAGTATTTT. The chain has TRBV29-1 and TRBJ2-3; TRBD1 matches 9 bases. Germline V gives CDR1 SQVTM, CDR2 ANQGSEA. J gave up 3 bases and V 7 bases, and 8 bases lay outside the gene matches. CDR3 length: 14 amino acids.